This T cell receptor (beta chain) was observed in a study of cytomegalovirus exposure and HLA in healthy donors. About the study: In terms of ancestry, the Caucasian-associated cluster contained about four fifths of the 350 to 450 genotyped donors. Whole-study findings and limits: Investigators reported 150 to 200 TCR beta chains as tied to cytomegalovirus. Many donors shared some public TCRs, even though most TCR sequences were rare. In a later analysis, HLA-C alleles had the fewest associated TCRs, DRB1 alleles the most.

The CDR3 is made up of 11 amino acids. Germline CDR1 SGHDT, CDR2 YYEEEE. V was pared by 0 bases and J by 8 bases, with 5 bases between. The PCR ran on 60 Vbeta and 13 Jbeta primers. Profiling relied on immunoSEQ multiplex PCR, and the TCRdb table lists in-frame clones only, not all of them. The table shows roughly 110,000 clones, with 75% occurring only once. Details on this clone: The antigen is unknown.

Sequenced material: PBMCs. The rearrangement joins TRBV5-6 to TRBJ2-5, with D hard to call. The origin of this receptor is a man aged 40-50 years in good health and CMV-seronegative. The CDR3 loop reads CASSLGSTQYF. Here the CDR3 DNA reads TGTGCCAGCAGCTTGGGTTCTACCCAGTACTTC.